The 18 T cell receptor beta chains given below trace back to one sample, sequenced in a study of graft-versus-host responses after intestinal transplantation. Clones were read by immunoSEQ multiplex PCR, and TCRdb kept only the in-frame ones, dropping some. The data show more than 25,000 clones, more than 90% seen once. This sample comprised PBMCs, obtained just over 29 days after intestinal transplant. The receptors here all came from a human patient who received an intestinal transplant, so some T cells may come from the graft donor.

This chain joins TRBV4-1 and TRBJ2-7; 12 nucleotides line up with TRBD2. V lost 0 bases and J lost 1; bases outside the gene matches: 7. The CDR3 extends over 18 amino acids. Germline V gives CDR1 MGHRA, CDR2 YSYEKL. For the CDR3, the DNA is TGCGCCAGCAGCCAAGAGGGGGAGGGACTAGCGGGTTCCTACGAGCAGTACTTC. This gives the protein CASSQEGEGLAGSYEQYF.

The V gene is TRBV5-1, the J gene TRBJ1-2, with D unresolved. CDR3 length equals 13 residues. V dropped 0 bases and J dropped 2 bases, with 5 bases sitting between them. Germline assignment: CDR1 SGHRS and CDR2 YFSETQ. The CDR3 sequence: CASSLGPNYGYTF. CDR3 nucleotides: TGCGCCAGCAGCTTGGGACCAAACTATGGCTACACCTTC.

The V gene is TRBV11-2, the J gene TRBJ1-6, with D perhaps matching TRBD1 (6 bases). The germline gives CDR1 SGHAT, CDR2 FQNNGV. This CDR3 spans 15 amino acids. Trimming took off 5 bases at V and 10 bases at J, with 18 bases between the two ends. CDR3 protein: CASSEPGQWGSPLHF. DNA for the CDR3: TGTGCCAGCAGCGAACCCGGACAGTGGGGATCACCCCTCCACTTT.

This clone was recorded once. The chain joins TRBV5-4 to TRBJ2-7; 10 bases map to TRBD2. Per germline, CDR1 SGHNT and CDR2 YYREEE (reference sequence). The V and J ends lost 0 bases and 1 base, in that order; junction bases with no gene match: 1. This CDR3 is built from 15 residues. This CDR3 is CASSLGTSGSYEQYF. The CDR3 DNA reads as TGTGCCAGCAGCTTGGGGACTAGCGGTTCCTACGAGCAGTACTTC.

This rearrangement joins TRBV2 to TRBJ2-3; TRBD1 matches at 12 bases. The CDR3 totals 18 residues. Looked up from germline, CDR1 is SNHLY and CDR2 is FYNNEI. The junction had 12 bases not matched to a gene; V was cut back by 6 bases and J by 2 bases. The CDR3 protein is CASRVPGQGAVPTDTQYF. The CDR3 coding sequence is TGTGCCAGCAGGGTCCCGGGACAGGGGGCAGTCCCCACAGATACGCAGTATTTT.

The V and J genes are TRBV28 and TRBJ2-7, with 7 bases identical to TRBD1. This CDR3 is built from 14 residues. CDR1 is MDHEN, CDR2 SYDVKM, per germline. Germline trimming cut 7 bases from V and 2 bases from J; bases unmatched to any gene: 8. CDR3 bases: TGTGCCAGCAACCTACCGGGACAGACCTACGAGCAGTACTTC. Its protein product is CASNLPGQTYEQYF.

This clone was seen just once. The chain combines TRBV6-5 with TRBJ1-1, with D maybe TRBD1 (6 bases). Germline values: CDR1 MNHEY, CDR2 SVGAGI. The length of the CDR3 is 14 residues. V shed 10 bases and J shed 0 bases, with 15 bases lying between them. CDR3 nucleotide sequence: TGTGCCACGACTATGACAGGAATGAACACTGAAGCTTTCTTT. It translates to CATTMTGMNTEAFF.

This sequence joins TRBV7-6 and TRBJ2-3; 11 positions match TRBD2. CDR1 and CDR2 (germline): SGHVS, FNYEAQ. J gave up 0 bases and V 0 bases, and 5 bases lay outside the gene matches. The CDR3 is 18 residues long. The CDR3 loop reads CASSLASGGALSTDTQYF. As DNA, the CDR3 is TGTGCCAGCAGCTTAGCTAGCGGGGGGGCCCTTAGCACAGATACGCAGTATTTT. Full variable domain (missing parts from reference TRBV7-6 and TRBJ2-3): GAGVSQSPRYKVTKRGQDVALRCDPISGHVSLYWYRQALGQGPEFLTYFNYEAQQDKSGLPNDRFSAERPEGSISTLTIQRTEQRDSAMYRCASSLASGGALSTDTQYFGPGTRLTVL.

V usage is TRBV11-2 and J usage is TRBJ2-1; 7 bases line up with TRBD1. J lost 4 bases, V lost 5 bases, and 11 bases had no gene match. This CDR3 is built from 16 residues. Germline CDR1 reads SGHAT; CDR2 reads FQNNGV. The CDR3 DNA sequence: TGTGCCAGCAGCCTTCAGGGGGTAGTAATGTACAATGAGCAGTTCTTC. Protein sequence: CASSLQGVVMYNEQFF.

V and J are TRBV7-2 and TRBJ1-5; D not resolved. Looked up from germline, CDR1 is SGHTA and CDR2 is FQGNSA. V lost 5 bases and J lost 2, with 10 bases in between. The CDR3 is 14 residues long. In DNA, the CDR3 is TGTGCCAGCAGCATCAGAAGGGGCAATCAGCCCCAGCATTTT. It translates to CASSIRRGNQPQHF.

The chain employs TRBV30 and TRBJ1-3; D not resolved. The CDR3 spans 13 residues. V was clipped by 4 bases and J by 0 bases, with 7 bases between them. In germline, CDR1 is GTSNPN, CDR2 SVGIG (reference sequence). DNA of the CDR3: TGTGCCTGGACCTCAAGCTCTGGAAACACCATATATTTT. This encodes CAWTSSSGNTIYF.

This clone was detected only once. J is TRBJ2-7 and V is TRBV9, with D perhaps being TRBD1 or TRBD2 (5 bases each). This CDR3 contains 16 residues. From germline, CDR1 is SGDLS and CDR2 YYNGEE. V lost 0 bases and J lost 2, with 15 bases in between. CDR3 loop: CASSVEGGTETYEQYF. CDR3 DNA sequence: TGTGCCAGCAGCGTAGAGGGTGGGACGGAAACCTACGAGCAGTACTTC.

DNA of the CDR3: TGCGCCAGCAGCCAAGGCGGAAATACGCAGTATTTT. Its protein product is CASSQGGNTQYF. The V and J genes are TRBV4-1 and TRBJ2-3, with D uncertain. The germline CDR1 and CDR2 sequences are MGHRA and YSYEKL. V was pared by 1 base and J by 7 bases, with 6 bases between. This CDR3 region has 12 residues.

The chain links TRBV7-8 to TRBJ1-4; perhaps TRBD1 as D (5 bases). The V gene lost 5 bases and the J gene lost 0 bases, with 10 bases spanning the gap. This CDR3 comprises 15 residues. Germline V gene sequence: CDR1 SGHVS, CDR2 FQNEAQ. CDR3 amino acids: CASSPMGATNEKLFF. The CDR3, as DNA: TGTGCCAGCAGCCCGATGGGGGCAACTAATGAAAAACTGTTTTTT.

The rearrangement links TRBV9 to TRBJ2-3, with a possible D match to TRBD1 (5 bases). The length of the CDR3 is 15 residues. Trimming removed 0 bases from V and 4 bases from J, with 12 bases in between. Germline values: CDR1 SGDLS, CDR2 YYNGEE. The DNA of the CDR3 is TGTGCCAGCAGCGTAGGGGTAGGGGCGGCAGATACGCAGTATTTT. It is translated as CASSVGVGAADTQYF.

This chain links TRBV4-3 with TRBJ2-1; no firm D call. The germline gives CDR1 LGHNA, CDR2 YSLEER. Trimming took off 0 bases at V and 3 bases at J, with 12 bases between the two ends. The CDR3 has 16 amino acids. The CDR3 coding sequence is TGCGCCAGCAGCCAAGAAAATAGCAGGTTCTACAATGAGCAGTTCTTC. Residues: CASSQENSRFYNEQFF.

The rearrangement uses TRBV15 and TRBJ2-1, with TRBD2 as a possible D gene (6 bases). The V end lost 0 bases, the J end lost 10 bases, and 7 bases lay between the germline ends. The CDR3 contains 12 residues. CDR1 is LNHNV, CDR2 YYDKDF, per germline (reference sequence). CDR3 nucleotides: TGTGCCACCAGCAGAGATGGGGGGGAGCAGTTCTTC. It specifies CATSRDGGEQFF.

The chain employs TRBV27 and TRBJ2-7; 8 nucleotides agree with TRBD1. CDR1 MNHEY and CDR2 SMNVEV come from the germline V gene (reference sequence). The CDR3 has 16 amino acids. Germline trimming cut 5 bases from V and 1 base from J; bases unmatched to any gene: 10. As DNA, the CDR3 is TGTGCCAGCAGTCCCATCGGACAGGGCGGGTCCTACGAGCAGTACTTC. It encodes CASSPIGQGGSYEQYF.